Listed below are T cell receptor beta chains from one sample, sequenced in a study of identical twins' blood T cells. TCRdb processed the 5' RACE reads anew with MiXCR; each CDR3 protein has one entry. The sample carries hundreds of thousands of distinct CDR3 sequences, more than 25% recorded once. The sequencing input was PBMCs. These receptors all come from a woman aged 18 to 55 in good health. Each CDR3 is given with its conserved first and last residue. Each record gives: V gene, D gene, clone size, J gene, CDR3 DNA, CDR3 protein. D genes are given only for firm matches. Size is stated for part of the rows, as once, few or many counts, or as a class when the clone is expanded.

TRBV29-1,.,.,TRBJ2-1,TGCAGCGTTGGCAGGGTCGATAATGAGCAGTTCTTC,CSVGRVDNEQFF
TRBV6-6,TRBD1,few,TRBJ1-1,TGTGCCAGCAGTTCTCTACAGGGGGCCGGCACTGAAGCTTTCTTT,CASSSLQGAGTEAFF
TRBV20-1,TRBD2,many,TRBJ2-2,TGCAGTGCTAGAGATCTCGCTAGCGGGAGCAACACCGGGGAGCTGTTTTTT,CSARDLASGSNTGELFF
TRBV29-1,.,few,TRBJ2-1,TGCAGCGTTGTTTGGGCTATCATTAATGAGCAGTTCTTC,CSVVWAIINEQFF
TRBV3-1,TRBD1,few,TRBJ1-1,TGTGCCAGCAGCCTAGAGGGGGCGAGAGGTGAAGCTTTCTTT,CASSLEGARGEAFF
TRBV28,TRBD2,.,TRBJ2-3,TGTGCCAGCAGTTTCCGCTTGGGGAGGGCGGGGGATACGCAGTATTTT,CASSFRLGRAGDTQYF
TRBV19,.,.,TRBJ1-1,TGTGCCAGTAGTCCTGGACACCAAGGAACTGAAGCTTTCTTT,CASSPGHQGTEAFF
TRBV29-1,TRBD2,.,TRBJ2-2,TGCAGCGCTCGGGGGACTAGCGGGACCGGGGAGGTGTTTTTT,CSARGTSGTGEVFF
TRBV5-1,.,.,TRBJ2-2,TGCGTCAGCAGCTTCCCAGCGGTAACGCTCACCGGGGAGCTGTTTTTT,CVSSFPAVTLTGELFF
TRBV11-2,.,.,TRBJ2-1,TGTGCCAGCAGCTCCTTGGACTCCCCACACAATGAGCATTTCTTC,CASSSLDSPHNEHFF
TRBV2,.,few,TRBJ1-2,TGTGCCAGCAGTGATTCAGGGGTGAATGGCTACACCTTC,CASSDSGVNGYTF
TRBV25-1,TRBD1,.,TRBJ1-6,TGTGCCAGCAGTTCCGGGAGGACAGGGGGATCACCCCTCCACTTT,CASSSGRTGGSPLHF
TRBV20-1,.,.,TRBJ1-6,TGCAGTGCAAGACCGAAGACAGAGAGCTCCTATAATTCACCCCTCCACTTT,CSARPKTESSYNSPLHF
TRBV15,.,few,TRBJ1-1,TGTGCCACCAGCAGAGACTTTGCCATTTACGGAGCTTTCTTT,CATSRDFAIYGAFF
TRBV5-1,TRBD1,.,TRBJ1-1,TGCGCCAGCAAGCTCCGACAGGGCGACACTGAAGCTTTCTTT,CASKLRQGDTEAFF
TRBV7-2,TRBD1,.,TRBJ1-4,TGTGTCAGCAGCTTAGTGGGGACAGCTTCAGAAAAACTGTTTTTT,CVSSLVGTASEKLFF
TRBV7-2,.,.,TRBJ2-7,TGTGCCAGCAGCTTAGGTCAGAGAGACGGGCAGTACTTC,CASSLGQRDGQYF
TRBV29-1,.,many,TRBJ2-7,TGCAGCGTTTCTCAGTCCTCCTACGAGCAGTACTTC,CSVSQSSYEQYF
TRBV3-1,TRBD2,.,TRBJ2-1,TGTGCCAGCAGCCAAAATGGGACTATCAGAGGGGCCAATGAGCAGTTATTC,CASSQNGTIRGANEQLF
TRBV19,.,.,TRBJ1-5,TGTGCCAGTAGTATAGATCCACCAGGCAATCAGCCCCAGCATTTT,CASSIDPPGNQPQHF
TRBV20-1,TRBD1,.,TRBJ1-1,TGCAGTGCTAGGACAGGGACGGGCGCTGAAGCTTTCTTT,CSARTGTGAEAFF
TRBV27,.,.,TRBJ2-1,TGTGCCAGCATTTCTCGGAGGGGCAATGAGCAGTTCTTC,CASISRRGNEQFF
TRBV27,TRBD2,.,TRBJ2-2,TGTGCCAGCAGTTTTACTAGCGGGAGAAGCACCGGGGAGCTGTTTTTT,CASSFTSGRSTGELFF
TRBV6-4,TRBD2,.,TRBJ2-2,TGTGCCAGCAGCCGCGATCCTAGCGGGGGCTTGAACACCGGGGAGCTGTTTTTT,CASSRDPSGGLNTGELFF